The rows below give T cell receptor beta chains drawn from one sample of a study of beta chain features in type 1 diabetes. Measured with immunoSEQ multiplex PCR; TCRdb has only the in-frame clones, and not every one. The data contain about 700,000 clones, 13% of them singletons. The specimen was naive CD4+ T cells from blood. These receptors originate from a man younger than 35 with type 1 diabetes. Each CDR3 is given with its conserved first and last residue. D genes are given only for firm matches. Expanded clones are given a class, and other clones once, few, many or no size at all.

v_call: TRBV18
clone_size: NA
d_call: NA
j_call: TRBJ1-2
cdr3_nt: TGTGCCAGCTCACCCGAAACAGGGATGGGCTACACCTTC
cdr3_aa: CASSPETGMGYTF

v_call: TRBV11-2
clone_size: NA
d_call: NA
j_call: TRBJ1-2
cdr3_nt: TGTGCCAGCAGCCAACGGGCGGCCCCATCGAATGGCTACACCTTC
cdr3_aa: CASSQRAAPSNGYTF

v_call: TRBV27
clone_size: NA
d_call: NA
j_call: TRBJ1-1
cdr3_nt: TGTGCCAGCACCCTAACCTGGGGACCTAAGCTCGAAGCTTTCTTT
cdr3_aa: CASTLTWGPKLEAFF

v_call: TRBV18
clone_size: few
d_call: TRBD1
j_call: TRBJ1-2
cdr3_nt: TGTGCCAGCTCACCCCTGACAGGGGTGGACTATGGCTACACCTTC
cdr3_aa: CASSPLTGVDYGYTF

v_call: TRBV9
clone_size: NA
d_call: TRBD2
j_call: TRBJ2-5
cdr3_nt: TGTGCCAGCAGCGTGACTAGCGGCCAAGAGACCCAGTACTTC
cdr3_aa: CASSVTSGQETQYF

v_call: TRBV6-5
clone_size: NA
d_call: NA
j_call: TRBJ2-7
cdr3_nt: TGTGCCAGCAGTTCACCCGGAGAGCAGTACTTC
cdr3_aa: CASSSPGEQYF

v_call: TRBV7-2
clone_size: NA
d_call: NA
j_call: TRBJ2-7
cdr3_nt: TGTGCCAGCAGCTCCCCAGGGACCCTCTACGAGCAGTACTTC
cdr3_aa: CASSSPGTLYEQYF

v_call: TRBV5-1
clone_size: NA
d_call: NA
j_call: TRBJ2-5
cdr3_nt: TGCGCCAGCAGCCCCAACTTACGGGACCAAGAGACCCAGTACTTC
cdr3_aa: CASSPNLRDQETQYF

v_call: TRBV29-1
clone_size: few
d_call: NA
j_call: TRBJ1-4
cdr3_nt: TGCAGCGTTCCCGGGACGGTTAATGAAAAACTGTTTTTT
cdr3_aa: CSVPGTVNEKLFF

v_call: TRBV6-6
clone_size: few
d_call: NA
j_call: TRBJ1-5
cdr3_nt: TGTGCCAGCAGCCCCCCTGGTCAGCCCCAGCATTTT
cdr3_aa: CASSPPGQPQHF

v_call: TRBV6-6
clone_size: few
d_call: NA
j_call: TRBJ2-5
cdr3_nt: TGTGCCAGCAGTTTCCCTCAAGAGACCCAGTACTTC
cdr3_aa: CASSFPQETQYF

v_call: TRBV7-2
clone_size: few
d_call: NA
j_call: TRBJ1-2
cdr3_nt: TGTGCCAGCAGCTTAGCGGATGTTAACTATGGCTACACCTTC
cdr3_aa: CASSLADVNYGYTF

v_call: TRBV10-3
clone_size: few
d_call: NA
j_call: TRBJ2-7
cdr3_nt: TGTGCCATCAGTCAAGACACCTACGAGCAGTACTTC
cdr3_aa: CAISQDTYEQYF

v_call: TRBV5-4
clone_size: few
d_call: NA
j_call: TRBJ2-7
cdr3_nt: TGTGCCAGCAGCTTGGATCAGGGGGGGTTCGACGAGCAGTACTTC
cdr3_aa: CASSLDQGGFDEQYF

v_call: TRBV7-2
clone_size: NA
d_call: TRBD1
j_call: TRBJ1-2
cdr3_nt: TGTGCCAGCAGCTTAGGACAGGGGTCGAGCGGCTACACCTTC
cdr3_aa: CASSLGQGSSGYTF

v_call: TRBV7-9
clone_size: NA
d_call: NA
j_call: TRBJ1-2
cdr3_nt: TGTGCCAGCAGCCCCCAGGGGTCGGATATCTATGGCTACACCTTC
cdr3_aa: CASSPQGSDIYGYTF

v_call: TRBV5-6
clone_size: once
d_call: NA
j_call: TRBJ1-2
cdr3_nt: TGTGCCAGCAGCTTGGGGGTTTCCTATGGCTACACCTTC
cdr3_aa: CASSLGVSYGYTF

v_call: TRBV5-4
clone_size: few
d_call: NA
j_call: TRBJ1-4
cdr3_nt: TGTGCCAGCCGGAGAGGGATTGGGGAAAAACTGTTTTTT
cdr3_aa: CASRRGIGEKLFF

v_call: TRBV9
clone_size: few
d_call: NA
j_call: TRBJ2-1
cdr3_nt: TGTGCCAGCAGCGTAGAGGCAGGGTGGGCCTACAATGAGCAGTTCTTC
cdr3_aa: CASSVEAGWAYNEQFF

v_call: TRBV10-3
clone_size: many
d_call: TRBD1
j_call: TRBJ2-1
cdr3_nt: TGTGCCATCAGTGTACAGGGGAACCCTTACAATGAGCAGTTCTTC
cdr3_aa: CAISVQGNPYNEQFF

v_call: TRBV15
clone_size: NA
d_call: NA
j_call: TRBJ2-4
cdr3_nt: TGTGCCACCAGCAGAGATAACTCGAGGGTTCAGTACTTC
cdr3_aa: CATSRDNSRVQYF

v_call: TRBV5-1
clone_size: NA
d_call: NA
j_call: TRBJ2-7
cdr3_nt: TGCGCCAGCAGCTCAGGGGACTCCTACGAGCAGTACTTC
cdr3_aa: CASSSGDSYEQYF

v_call: TRBV5-6
clone_size: NA
d_call: NA
j_call: TRBJ1-1
cdr3_nt: TGTGCCAGCAGCTTGGACGGATCCGCGAACACTGAAGCTTTCTTT
cdr3_aa: CASSLDGSANTEAFF

v_call: TRBV29-1
clone_size: few
d_call: TRBD1
j_call: TRBJ1-1
cdr3_nt: TGCAGCGTCTTGGGACAGTGGACCATGAACACTGAAGCTTTCTTT
cdr3_aa: CSVLGQWTMNTEAFF

v_call: TRBV5-6
clone_size: few
d_call: TRBD2
j_call: TRBJ2-1
cdr3_nt: TGTGCCAGCAGTCCCCTAGCGGGGGTCACCAATGAGCAGTTCTTC
cdr3_aa: CASSPLAGVTNEQFF

v_call: TRBV30
clone_size: few
d_call: NA
j_call: TRBJ2-7
cdr3_nt: TGTGCCTGGAGCGCGCCCCGGGTTTCCTACGAGCAGTACTTC
cdr3_aa: CAWSAPRVSYEQYF

v_call: TRBV28
clone_size: NA
d_call: TRBD1
j_call: TRBJ2-7
cdr3_nt: TGTGCCAGCAGTTTAGGCCCGGGACAGGGGGAGGCGCAGTACTTC
cdr3_aa: CASSLGPGQGEAQYF

v_call: TRBV9
clone_size: NA
d_call: NA
j_call: TRBJ1-1
cdr3_nt: TGTGCCAGCAGCGTAGGTCTGGGATCTGAAGCTTTCTTT
cdr3_aa: CASSVGLGSEAFF

v_call: TRBV5-1
clone_size: few
d_call: TRBD1
j_call: TRBJ1-2
cdr3_nt: TGCGCCAGCAGCCCCTTAACCCGGACAGGGTCGGCGCGTGATGGCTACACCTTC
cdr3_aa: CASSPLTRTGSARDGYTF

v_call: TRBV15
clone_size: NA
d_call: NA
j_call: TRBJ1-4
cdr3_nt: TGTGCCACCAGCAGAGAACAGAGAACTAATGAAAAACTGTTTTTT
cdr3_aa: CATSREQRTNEKLFF

v_call: TRBV28
clone_size: NA
d_call: NA
j_call: TRBJ1-5
cdr3_nt: TGTGCCAGCAGCTCCATCAGGGAAGGTCAGCCCCAGCATTTT
cdr3_aa: CASSSIREGQPQHF

v_call: TRBV5-1
clone_size: NA
d_call: NA
j_call: TRBJ2-7
cdr3_nt: TGCGCCAGCAGCTTGGAGGGCAGGGGCCCCTACGAGCAGTACTTC
cdr3_aa: CASSLEGRGPYEQYF

v_call: TRBV10-3
clone_size: few
d_call: NA
j_call: TRBJ2-5
cdr3_nt: TGTGCCACGCTACGGTTTCGGGAAGAGACCCAGTACTTC
cdr3_aa: CATLRFREETQYF

v_call: TRBV5-1
clone_size: NA
d_call: TRBD1
j_call: TRBJ2-3
cdr3_nt: TGCGCCAGCAGGAACGACAGGGGCCTAAGCACAGATACGCAGTATTTT
cdr3_aa: CASRNDRGLSTDTQYF

v_call: TRBV6-6
clone_size: few
d_call: TRBD1
j_call: TRBJ1-2
cdr3_nt: TGTGCCAGCAGTTACTCCCTACAGGGGAACTATGGCTACACCTTC
cdr3_aa: CASSYSLQGNYGYTF

v_call: TRBV7-9
clone_size: once
d_call: NA
j_call: TRBJ1-2
cdr3_nt: TGTGCCAGCAGCTTGACAGGCAACACCTATGGCTACACCTTC
cdr3_aa: CASSLTGNTYGYTF

v_call: TRBV6-1
clone_size: few
d_call: NA
j_call: TRBJ1-1
cdr3_nt: TGTGCCAGCAGTGTCGAGGGGGGGAACACTGAAGCTTTCTTT
cdr3_aa: CASSVEGGNTEAFF

v_call: TRBV9
clone_size: few
d_call: NA
j_call: TRBJ2-5
cdr3_nt: TGTGCCAGCAGCCCAGGAGGAGGAGGGGCCGGTGAGACCCAGTACTTC
cdr3_aa: CASSPGGGGAGETQYF

v_call: TRBV7-9
clone_size: NA
d_call: NA
j_call: TRBJ2-7
cdr3_nt: TGTGCCAGCAGCCAGCAGGGTTACGAGCAGTACTTC
cdr3_aa: CASSQQGYEQYF

v_call: TRBV19
clone_size: NA
d_call: NA
j_call: TRBJ2-1
cdr3_nt: TGTGCCAGTAGTATAGTACAGGCCGGGAATGAGCAGTTCTTC
cdr3_aa: CASSIVQAGNEQFF

v_call: TRBV5-1
clone_size: NA
d_call: TRBD2
j_call: TRBJ2-7
cdr3_nt: TGCGCCAGCAGCTCGACCGCCTGGGGAAGACGAGCGGGCGGTCGGGGGGACTACGAGCAGTACTTC
cdr3_aa: CASSSTAWGRRAGGRGDYEQYF

v_call: TRBV28
clone_size: NA
d_call: NA
j_call: TRBJ1-1
cdr3_nt: TGTGCCAGCAGTTCACCCGGGGCCATGAACACTGAAGCTTTCTTT
cdr3_aa: CASSSPGAMNTEAFF

v_call: TRBV14
clone_size: few
d_call: NA
j_call: TRBJ2-7
cdr3_nt: TGTGCCAGCAGCCTTTTCAGCCGCTCCTACGAGCAGTACTTC
cdr3_aa: CASSLFSRSYEQYF

v_call: TRBV18
clone_size: NA
d_call: NA
j_call: TRBJ1-2
cdr3_nt: TGTGCCAGCTCACCATCGGAAGTTAACTATGGCTACACCTTC
cdr3_aa: CASSPSEVNYGYTF

v_call: TRBV5-1
clone_size: NA
d_call: NA
j_call: TRBJ2-7
cdr3_nt: TGCGCCAGCAGCTTGAGGTTCGCAGGGGACTCCTACGAGCAGTACTTC
cdr3_aa: CASSLRFAGDSYEQYF

v_call: TRBV25-1
clone_size: few
d_call: NA
j_call: TRBJ2-2
cdr3_nt: TGTGCCAGCAGGACGGGACTGAACACCGGGGAGCTGTTTTTT
cdr3_aa: CASRTGLNTGELFF

v_call: TRBV4-1
clone_size: NA
d_call: TRBD2
j_call: TRBJ2-7
cdr3_nt: TGCGCCAGCAGCCAAGCTAGCGGTACCTACGAGCAGTACTTC
cdr3_aa: CASSQASGTYEQYF

v_call: TRBV11-2
clone_size: NA
d_call: NA
j_call: TRBJ1-2
cdr3_nt: TGTGCCAGCAGCTTAGAGAGTACAGCTAACTATGGCTACACCTTC
cdr3_aa: CASSLESTANYGYTF

v_call: TRBV18
clone_size: few
d_call: NA
j_call: TRBJ2-7
cdr3_nt: TGTGCCAGCTCCCAAGGGCTTCCGACCTACGAGCAGTACTTC
cdr3_aa: CASSQGLPTYEQYF

v_call: TRBV10-3
clone_size: NA
d_call: NA
j_call: TRBJ2-3
cdr3_nt: TGTGCCATCAGTGGGATAGTGGGCACAGATACGCAGTATTTT
cdr3_aa: CAISGIVGTDTQYF

v_call: TRBV6-1
clone_size: few
d_call: NA
j_call: TRBJ1-5
cdr3_nt: TGTGCCAGCTGCAGGGATGAGCCCCAGCATTTT
cdr3_aa: CASCRDEPQHF

v_call: TRBV19
clone_size: NA
d_call: NA
j_call: TRBJ1-2
cdr3_nt: TGTGCCAGTAGCGAGGTTCTTGGTGGCTACACCTTC
cdr3_aa: CASSEVLGGYTF

v_call: TRBV15
clone_size: NA
d_call: NA
j_call: TRBJ1-4
cdr3_nt: TGTGCCACCAGCAGAGATCCCGGGCCGAATGAAAAACTGTTTTTT
cdr3_aa: CATSRDPGPNEKLFF

v_call: TRBV7-9
clone_size: few
d_call: NA
j_call: TRBJ1-2
cdr3_nt: TGTGCCAGCAGCTCCCCGGATGGCTACACCTTC
cdr3_aa: CASSSPDGYTF